The next 31 T cell receptor beta chains were all read from a single sample in a study of graft-versus-host responses after intestinal transplantation. No antigen has been assigned to these receptors. Method: immunoSEQ multiplex PCR; TCRdb's copy keeps in-frame clones and lacks some. The data contain about 130,000 clones, 85% to 95% of them singletons. The sample was unstimulated CD4+ T cells sorted from spleen or lymph node cells, taken before intestinal transplant. The receptor set was obtained from a human donor who received an intestinal transplant.

This rearrangement joins TRBV7-6 to TRBJ2-7, with D tentatively TRBD2 (5 bases). Germline V gene lookup returns CDR1 SGHVS and CDR2 FNYEAQ. The germline V and J ends were trimmed by 8 bases and 6 bases, with 23 bases remaining between them. This CDR3 spans 15 amino acids. The CDR3 reads CASSIYRSSTSEQYF. CDR3 nucleotides: TGTGCCAGCTCTATATATAGGTCTAGTACTAGCGAGCAGTACTTC.

The chain uses TRBV19 and TRBJ1-2; 8 bases line up with TRBD1. The V segment lost 7 bases and the J segment 0 bases; nucleotides outside the gene matches: 4. CDR1 and CDR2 (germline): LNHDA, SQIVND (reference sequence). CDR3 length: 14 amino acids. CDR3 region: CASIETGANYGYTF. DNA of the CDR3: TGTGCCAGTATCGAGACAGGGGCTAACTATGGCTACACCTTC.

This chain links TRBV11-3 with TRBJ2-3; TRBD2 agrees at 9 bases. The V segment lost 0 bases and the J segment 6 bases; nucleotides outside the gene matches: 7. The length of the CDR3 is 16 residues. Germline CDR1 and CDR2: SGHNT and YENEEA. The CDR3 sequence is CASSLEPSGGRDTQYF. The CDR3 nucleotides read TGTGCCAGCAGCTTAGAACCCAGCGGGGGGCGGGATACGCAGTATTTT.

This clone was observed once. V is TRBV15 and J is TRBJ1-5; 7 bases are shared with TRBD1. This CDR3 contains 17 residues. Germline V gives CDR1 LNHNV, CDR2 YYDKDF (reference sequence). The junction had 12 bases not matched to a gene; V was cut back by 0 bases and J by 7 bases. The CDR3 reads CATSRDTTLRGRQPQHF. CDR3 bases: TGTGCCACCAGCAGAGATACGACATTAAGGGGGCGGCAGCCCCAGCATTTT.

The rearrangement links TRBV19 to TRBJ2-1; D not certain. The germline V and J ends were trimmed by 5 bases and 7 bases, with 18 bases remaining between them. The CDR3 extends over 15 amino acids. Germline lookup yields CDR1 LNHDA and CDR2 SQIVND (reference sequence). The CDR3 nucleotides are TGTGCCAGTAGTCCGGTTGAGTTTTCTTGGAATGAGCAGTTCTTC. As protein: CASSPVEFSWNEQFF.

This chain links TRBV2 with TRBJ1-5; D perhaps matches TRBD1 (5 bases). Per germline, CDR1 SNHLY and CDR2 FYNNEI. The length of the CDR3 is 15 residues. V gave up 4 bases and J gave up 5 bases, with 15 bases separating them. CDR3: CASSVREGLYQPQHF. The CDR3 nucleotides are TGTGCCAGCAGTGTCAGGGAGGGGCTATATCAGCCCCAGCATTTT.

This chain uses TRBV18 with TRBJ2-7, with D possibly being TRBD1 (6 bases). CDR1 KGHSH and CDR2 LQKENI come from the germline V gene. The CDR3 totals 14 residues. The germline V and J ends were trimmed by 3 bases and 6 bases, with 15 bases remaining between them. The DNA for the CDR3 is TGTGCCAGCTCACCGGTGGACAGTGCGGGCGAGCAGTACTTC. As protein: CASSPVDSAGEQYF.

The V gene is TRBV30, the J gene TRBJ2-1; no clear D gene. V lost 4 bases, J lost 4 bases, and 20 bases lay in between. Germline CDR1 GTSNPN, CDR2 SVGIG (reference sequence). The CDR3 is 16 amino acids. Here the CDR3 reads CAWTERTGKNYNEQFF. The CDR3 bases are TGTGCCTGGACTGAGAGGACGGGTAAGAATTACAATGAGCAGTTCTTC.

The rearrangement uses TRBV28 and TRBJ2-7; the match to TRBD2 covers 10 bases. The trim removed 4 bases at V and 3 bases at J, leaving 6 bases unmatched. The CDR3 loop spans 15 amino acids. In germline, CDR1 is MDHEN, CDR2 SYDVKM. The DNA of the CDR3 is TGTGCCAGCAGTTCCTCGCCTAGCGGGAGCTACGAGCAGTACTTC. This encodes CASSSSPSGSYEQYF.

The J gene is TRBJ2-2, the V gene TRBV4-3; D unresolved. V lost 0 bases to trimming and J lost 3 bases, with 5 bases between them. From germline, CDR1 is LGHNA and CDR2 YSLEER. The length of the CDR3 is 14 residues. Here the CDR3 DNA reads TGCGCCAGCAGCCAAGAGGTCGACACCGGGGAGCTGTTTTTT. Its protein product is CASSQEVDTGELFF.

The chain joins TRBV28 to TRBJ1-4; 7 nucleotides agree with TRBD1. After removal of 8 bases from V and 3 bases from J, the junction contained 3 bases not matched to a gene. CDR1 and CDR2 (germline): MDHEN, SYDVKM. The CDR3 length is 13 residues. The CDR3: CASRDRPNEKLFF. For the CDR3, the DNA is TGTGCCAGCCGGGACAGACCTAATGAAAAACTGTTTTTT.

The chain uses TRBV18 and TRBJ2-1; TRBD2 matches 8 bases. The CDR3 length is 17 residues. Germline V gives CDR1 KGHSH, CDR2 LQKENI. V dropped 4 bases and J dropped 5; count of bases not matched to a gene: 13. The CDR3 coding sequence is TGTGCCAGCTCACGGATTCCGGGACTAGAGAGGGACAATGAGCAGTTCTTC. It translates to CASSRIPGLERDNEQFF. Looking up the rest from reference TRBV18 and TRBJ2-1 gives the full variable domain: NAGVMQNPRHLVRRRGQEARLRCSPMKGHSHVYWYRQLPEEGLKFMVYLQKENIIDESGMPKERFSAEFPKEGPSILRIQQVVRGDSAAYFCASSRIPGLERDNEQFFGPGTRLTVL.

This clone appeared once. V usage is TRBV7-2 and J usage is TRBJ1-2; the D is unclear. This CDR3 contains 15 residues. The V end was cut by 5 bases, the J end by 0 bases, with 13 bases between. CDR1 and CDR2 from the germline V gene are SGHTA and FQGNSA. This chain's CDR3 is CASSPGGKTNYGYTF. CDR3 DNA sequence: TGTGCCAGCAGCCCCGGAGGGAAAACTAACTATGGCTACACCTTC.

This chain connects TRBV18 to TRBJ1-2; 8 nucleotides match TRBD1. This CDR3 has 16 amino acids. CDR1 is KGHSH and CDR2 is LQKENI in the germline V gene. V was clipped by 2 bases and J by 4 bases; unmatched bases: 9. The CDR3 sequence: CASSPAGTGSIYGYTF. The CDR3 bases are TGTGCCAGCTCACCAGCAGGGACAGGCTCAATCTATGGCTACACCTTC.

The gene calls are TRBV4-3 and TRBJ1-5; 7 nucleotides line up with TRBD1. CDR1 and CDR2 from the germline V gene are LGHNA and YSLEER. There are 17 residues in the CDR3. Trimming removed 0 bases from V and 7 bases from J; junction bases left unmatched: 12. CDR3 nucleotide sequence: TGCGCCAGCAGCCAAGATCGGAAAGGGGGCATAATGCAGCCCCAGCATTTT. Amino acids: CASSQDRKGGIMQPQHF.

This rearrangement joins TRBV19 to TRBJ2-5; no clear D gene. V was clipped by 5 bases and J by 4 bases, with 14 bases between them. The CDR3 spans 14 residues. CDR1 LNHDA and CDR2 SQIVND come from the germline V gene (reference sequence). This chain's CDR3 is CASSPRSVRETQYF. In DNA form, the CDR3 reads TGTGCCAGTAGTCCGAGATCCGTCCGAGAGACCCAGTACTTC.

This rearrangement joins TRBV28 to TRBJ2-1; TRBD2 matches 13 bases. The V gene's germline CDR1 is MDHEN and CDR2 SYDVKM. The CDR3 has 16 residues. V shed 5 bases, J shed 9 bases, and the junction held 10 bases outside the gene matches. CDR3 in DNA: TGTGCCAGCAGTGAAGGACTAGCGGGAGTACGGGGTGAGCAGTTCTTC. It encodes CASSEGLAGVRGEQFF.

This chain connects TRBV19 to TRBJ1-4, with D perhaps matching TRBD1 (5 bases). This CDR3 comprises 14 residues. Deletions cut 5 bases from V and 3 bases from J, with 10 bases between. The germline gives CDR1 LNHDA, CDR2 SQIVND (reference sequence). The CDR3 DNA follows: TGTGCCAGTAGTGTTGGGGCGGCTAATGAAAAACTGTTTTTT. Its protein product is CASSVGAANEKLFF.

The rearrangement joins TRBV11-3 to TRBJ1-3, with D possibly matching TRBD1 (5 bases). The V and J ends lost 1 base and 8 bases respectively, with 9 bases between them. In germline, CDR1 is SGHNT, CDR2 YENEEA. This CDR3 contains 13 residues. CDR3 DNA sequence: TGTGCCAGCAGCTTAGCTGGGGGAGACACCATATATTTT. Translated: CASSLAGGDTIYF.

This clone appeared a single time. This sequence joins TRBV10-1 and TRBJ1-1; D might be TRBD1 (6 bases). The length of the CDR3 is 15 residues. Per germline, CDR1 WNHNN and CDR2 SYGVQD (reference sequence). With 0 bases removed from V and 4 bases from J, the gap between germline ends came to 12 bases. The CDR3 is CASSESKGGGTEAFF. The CDR3 nucleotides are TGCGCCAGCAGTGAGTCGAAGGGGGGCGGCACTGAAGCTTTCTTT.

The chain has TRBV30 and TRBJ1-2; D unclear. Trimming removed 4 bases from V and 5 bases from J, with 11 bases in between. The CDR3 consists of 12 residues. The germline gives CDR1 GTSNPN, CDR2 SVGIG (reference sequence). CDR3 region: CAWIRPTYGYTF. The CDR3 DNA sequence: TGTGCCTGGATCCGGCCGACTTATGGCTACACCTTC. Filled out from reference TRBV30 and TRBJ1-2, the complete variable domain reads SQTIHQWPATLVQPVGSPLSLECTVEGTSNPNLYWYRQAAGRGLQLLFYSVGIGQISSEVPQNLSASRPQDRQFILSSKKLLLSDSGFYLCAWIRPTYGYTFGSGTRLTVV.

There are a few counts of this clone. This chain uses TRBV5-6 with TRBJ2-3; TRBD2 is a possible D gene (6 bases). The CDR3 covers 15 residues. The V gene's germline CDR1 is SGHDT and CDR2 YYEEEE. Trimming stripped 5 bases from V and 0 bases from J, with 13 bases between. This CDR3 reads CASRGPGLSTDTQYF. The CDR3 DNA sequence: TGTGCCAGCAGGGGACCGGGACTTAGCACAGATACGCAGTATTTT.

This clone was seen a single time. This CDR3 is also generated by other DNA sequences in the sample. Here the CDR3 DNA reads TGTGCCAGTAGTATAGTCCCAGATACGCAGTATTTT. It translates to CASSIVPDTQYF. This rearrangement joins TRBV19 to TRBJ2-3; no clear D gene. Germline values: CDR1 LNHDA, CDR2 SQIVND (reference sequence). CDR3 length: 12 residues. Trimming cost V 1 base and J 4 bases, with 3 bases left between them.

This clone was detected only once. This chain connects TRBV7-2 to TRBJ2-5; 7 positions match TRBD2. V gave up 5 bases and J gave up 4 bases; unmatched junction bases: 7. Per germline, CDR1 SGHTA and CDR2 FQGNSA. CDR3 length equals 14 residues. The chain's CDR3 is CASSRDYQGETQYF. The CDR3 bases are TGTGCCAGCAGCCGGGACTACCAGGGAGAGACCCAGTACTTC.

The chain has TRBV7-2 and TRBJ1-2, with D possibly matching TRBD1 (6 bases). In germline, CDR1 is SGHTA, CDR2 FQGNSA. The CDR3 spans 14 residues. Deletions cut 4 bases from V and 3 bases from J, with 12 bases between. The CDR3 loop is CASSYEQGHYGYTF. CDR3 bases: TGTGCCAGCAGCTACGAACAGGGACACTATGGCTACACCTTC.

This clone came up once. This chain connects TRBV23-1 to TRBJ2-1, with a weak D call TRBD2 (6 bases). TRBV23-1 is classed as an ORF, of uncertain function. This CDR3 contains 12 residues. V lost 0 bases and J lost 10, with 7 bases in between. The CDR3 DNA sequence: TGCGCCAGCAGTCAATCAGGGAGGGAGCAGTTCTTC. This translates into CASSQSGREQFF.

J is TRBJ1-1 and V is TRBV15; 7 positions agree with TRBD1. The CDR3 covers 17 residues. Germline V gene sequence: CDR1 LNHNV, CDR2 YYDKDF (reference sequence). The V and J ends lost 5 bases and 5 bases, in that order; junction bases with no gene match: 17. Here the CDR3 reads CATSGGRHEGARTEAFF. In DNA form, the CDR3 reads TGTGCCACCAGCGGGGGGCGACACGAGGGGGCGAGGACTGAAGCTTTCTTT.

The chain recombines TRBV6-1 with TRBJ2-3; 9 nucleotides align to TRBD2. CDR1 is MNHNS, CDR2 SASEGT, per germline. This CDR3 has 14 amino acids. The V segment lost 8 bases and the J segment 2 bases; nucleotides outside the gene matches: 5. The DNA for the CDR3 is TGTGCCAGCTCCCTAGCGGGACACACAGATACGCAGTATTTT. Its translation is CASSLAGHTDTQYF.

The chain combines TRBV2 with TRBJ2-1, with 12 bases that match TRBD2. CDR1 and CDR2 from the germline V gene are SNHLY and FYNNEI. This CDR3 is built from 13 residues. J was trimmed by 8 bases and V by 11 bases; bases with no gene match: 7. The CDR3 spells CACRTSGKDEQFF. In DNA form, the CDR3 reads TGTGCCTGCCGGACTAGCGGGAAGGATGAGCAGTTCTTC.

The gene calls are TRBV5-1 and TRBJ2-2; D not resolved. Per the germline V gene, CDR1 is SGHRS and CDR2 is YFSETQ. The CDR3 totals 18 residues. With 4 bases removed from V and 0 bases from J, the gap between germline ends came to 19 bases. The CDR3 loop reads CASSRGLWEVANTGELFF. The CDR3 DNA follows: TGCGCCAGCAGCCGTGGTTTGTGGGAAGTAGCGAACACCGGGGAGCTGTTTTTT.

The chain joins TRBV9 to TRBJ2-2; 8 bases line up with TRBD1. J lost 5 bases, V lost 2 bases, and 2 bases had no gene match. Germline CDR1 is SGDLS and CDR2 is YYNGEE. The CDR3 totals 14 residues. CDR3: CASSVTGVTGELFF. For the CDR3, the DNA is TGTGCCAGCAGCGTGACAGGGGTAACCGGGGAGCTGTTTTTT.